Detailed here is one T cell receptor beta chain. Its antigen remains unknown. At the DNA level, this CDR3 is encoded by other sequences in the same sample as well. PCR was performed using 60 Vbeta and 13 Jbeta primers. Profiled with immunoSEQ multiplex PCR; TCRdb holds only in-frame clones, not every one. The data contain 200,000 to 300,000 clones, about 80% of them singletons. The data are from a study of cytomegalovirus exposure and HLA in healthy donors. Overall study results and limits: Listed as cytomegalovirus-associated were around 160 TCR beta chains.

CDR3 size: 15 residues. Germline CDR1 and CDR2: LNHDA and SQIVND (reference sequence). V gave up 3 bases and J gave up 2 bases, with 14 bases separating them. Specimen: PBMCs. This chain joins TRBV19 and TRBJ2-7; tentatively, D is TRBD2 (5 bases). The sequence came from a woman aged 55-75 years in good health and CMV-seropositive. CDR3 in amino acids: CASSIASGSAYEQYF. DNA for the CDR3: TGTGCCAGTAGTATTGCATCGGGTAGCGCCTACGAGCAGTACTTC. Complete variable domain (other parts from reference TRBV19 and TRBJ2-7): DGGITQSPKYLFRKEGQNVTLSCEQNLNHDAMYWYRQDPGQGLRLIYYSQIVNDFQKGDIAEGYSVSREKKESFPLTVTSAQKNPTAFYLCASSIASGSAYEQYFGPGTRLTVT.